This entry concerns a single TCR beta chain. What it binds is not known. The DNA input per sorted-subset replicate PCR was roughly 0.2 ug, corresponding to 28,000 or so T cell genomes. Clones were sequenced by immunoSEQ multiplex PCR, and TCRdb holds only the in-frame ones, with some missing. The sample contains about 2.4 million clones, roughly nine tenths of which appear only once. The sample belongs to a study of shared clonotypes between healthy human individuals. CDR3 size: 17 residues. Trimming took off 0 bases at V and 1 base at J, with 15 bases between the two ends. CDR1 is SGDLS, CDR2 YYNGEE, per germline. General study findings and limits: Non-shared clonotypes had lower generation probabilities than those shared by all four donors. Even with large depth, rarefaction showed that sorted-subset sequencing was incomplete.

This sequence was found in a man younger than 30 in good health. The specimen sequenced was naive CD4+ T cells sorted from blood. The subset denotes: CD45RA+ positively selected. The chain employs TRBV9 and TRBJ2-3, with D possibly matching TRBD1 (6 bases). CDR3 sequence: CASSVAWTPGGTDTQYF. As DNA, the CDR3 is TGTGCCAGCAGCGTAGCTTGGACGCCAGGGGGCACAGATACGCAGTATTTT.